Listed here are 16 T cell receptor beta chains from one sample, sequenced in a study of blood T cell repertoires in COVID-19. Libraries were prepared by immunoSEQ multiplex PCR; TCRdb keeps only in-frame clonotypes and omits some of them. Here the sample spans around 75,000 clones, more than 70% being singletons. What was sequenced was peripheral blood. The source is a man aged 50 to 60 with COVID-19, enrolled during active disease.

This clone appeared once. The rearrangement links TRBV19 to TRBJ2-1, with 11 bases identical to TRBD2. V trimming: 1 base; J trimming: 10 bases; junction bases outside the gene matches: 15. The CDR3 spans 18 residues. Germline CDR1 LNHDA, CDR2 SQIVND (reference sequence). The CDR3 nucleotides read TGTGCCAGTAGTATAGCAGGTCCCCTAGCGGGAGGTAAGGGCGAGCAGTTCTTC. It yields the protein CASSIAGPLAGGKGEQFF.

This CDR3 is CASSQAMPQGTFGNTIYF. In DNA form, the CDR3 reads TGCGCCAGCAGCCAAGCCATGCCACAGGGTACGTTCGGAAACACCATATATTTT. This rearrangement joins TRBV4-1 to TRBJ1-3; a weak D match, TRBD1 (6 bases). Trimming pared 1 base from V and 4 bases from J, leaving 20 bases between. This CDR3 has 18 amino acids. Germline V gives CDR1 MGHRA, CDR2 YSYEKL.

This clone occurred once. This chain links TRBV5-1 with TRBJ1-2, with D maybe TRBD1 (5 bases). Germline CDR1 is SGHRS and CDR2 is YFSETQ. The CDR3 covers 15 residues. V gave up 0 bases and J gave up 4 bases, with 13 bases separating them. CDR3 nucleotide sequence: TGCGCCAGCAGCTTGGACTTGGGCGGGGCCTATGGCTACACCTTC. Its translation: CASSLDLGGAYGYTF.

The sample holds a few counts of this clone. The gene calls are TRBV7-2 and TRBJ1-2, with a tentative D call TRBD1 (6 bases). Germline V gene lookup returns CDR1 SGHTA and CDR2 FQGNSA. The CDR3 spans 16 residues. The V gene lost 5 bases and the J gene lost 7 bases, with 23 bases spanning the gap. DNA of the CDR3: TGTGCCAGCAGCCCCGGGACACGACGACCTATCGGTGGCTACACCTTC. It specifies CASSPGTRRPIGGYTF.

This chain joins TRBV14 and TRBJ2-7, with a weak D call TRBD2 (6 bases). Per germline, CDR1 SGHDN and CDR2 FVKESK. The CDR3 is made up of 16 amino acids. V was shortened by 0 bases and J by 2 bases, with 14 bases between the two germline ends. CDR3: CASSQERLAITYEQYF. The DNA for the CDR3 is TGTGCCAGCAGCCAAGAGCGCCTAGCGATTACCTACGAGCAGTACTTC.

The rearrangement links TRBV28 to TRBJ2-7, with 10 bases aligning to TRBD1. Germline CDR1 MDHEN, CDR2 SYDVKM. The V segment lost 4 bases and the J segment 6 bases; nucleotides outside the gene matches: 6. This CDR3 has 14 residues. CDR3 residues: CASSSPGQGPEQYF. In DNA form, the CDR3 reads TGTGCCAGCAGTTCACCGGGACAGGGGCCCGAGCAGTACTTC.

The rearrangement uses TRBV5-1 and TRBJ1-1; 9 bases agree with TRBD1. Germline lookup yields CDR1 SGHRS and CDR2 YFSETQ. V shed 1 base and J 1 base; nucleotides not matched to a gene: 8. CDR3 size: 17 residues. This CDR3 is CASSLKGQGGQNTEAFF. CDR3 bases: TGCGCCAGCAGCTTGAAGGGACAGGGAGGACAGAACACTGAAGCTTTCTTT.

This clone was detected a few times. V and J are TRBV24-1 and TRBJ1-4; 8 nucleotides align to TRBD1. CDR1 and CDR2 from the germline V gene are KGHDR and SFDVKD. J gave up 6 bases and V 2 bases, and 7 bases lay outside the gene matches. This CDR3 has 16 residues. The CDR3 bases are TGTGCCACCAGTGATTCCACACAGGGGGGATATGAAAAACTGTTTTTT. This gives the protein CATSDSTQGGYEKLFF.

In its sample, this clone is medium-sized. CDR3 sequence reads: CASSLERGATNTIYF. The DNA for the CDR3 is TGTGCCAGCAGCCTAGAACGGGGGGCGACCAACACCATATATTTT. The chain employs TRBV7-8 and TRBJ1-3; D is possibly TRBD1 (6 bases). This CDR3 has 15 residues. The germline CDR1 and CDR2 sequences are SGHVS and FQNEAQ. Trimming removed 5 bases from V and 7 bases from J, with 18 bases in between.

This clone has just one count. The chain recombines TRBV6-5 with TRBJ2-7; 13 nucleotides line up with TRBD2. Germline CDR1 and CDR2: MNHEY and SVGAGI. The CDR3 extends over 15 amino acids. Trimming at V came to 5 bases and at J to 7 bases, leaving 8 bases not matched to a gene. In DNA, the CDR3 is TGTGCCAGCAGTCGTGGGACTAGCGGGACGGGGGAGCAGTACTTC. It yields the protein CASSRGTSGTGEQYF.

The CDR3 nucleotides are TGTGCCAGCAGCTTGAGACAGGGGGCCAATGAGCAGTTCTTC. It is translated as CASSLRQGANEQFF. The rearrangement uses TRBV5-8 and TRBJ2-1; 10 bases fit TRBD1. V lost 1 base, J lost 6 bases, and 1 base stayed unmatched. The CDR3 spans 14 residues. CDR1 SGHTS and CDR2 YDEGEE come from the germline V gene.

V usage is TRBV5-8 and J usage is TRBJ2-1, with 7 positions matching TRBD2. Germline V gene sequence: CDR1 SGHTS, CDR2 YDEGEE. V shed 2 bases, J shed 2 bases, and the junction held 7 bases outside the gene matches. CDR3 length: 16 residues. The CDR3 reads CASSLLAGVAYNEQFF. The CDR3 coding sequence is TGTGCCAGCAGCTTATTGGCGGGAGTCGCCTACAATGAGCAGTTCTTC. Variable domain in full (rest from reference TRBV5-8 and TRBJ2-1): EAGVTQSPTHLIKTRGQQATLRCSPISGHTSVYWYQQALGLGLQFLLWYDEGEERNRGNFPPRFSGRQFPNYSSELNVNALELEDSALYLCASSLLAGVAYNEQFFGPGTRLTVL.

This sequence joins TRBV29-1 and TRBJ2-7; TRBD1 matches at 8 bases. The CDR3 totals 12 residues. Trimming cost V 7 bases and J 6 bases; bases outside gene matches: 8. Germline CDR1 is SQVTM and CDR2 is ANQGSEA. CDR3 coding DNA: TGCAGCGCTGGACAGGGAATGGGCGAGCAGTACTTC. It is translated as CSAGQGMGEQYF.

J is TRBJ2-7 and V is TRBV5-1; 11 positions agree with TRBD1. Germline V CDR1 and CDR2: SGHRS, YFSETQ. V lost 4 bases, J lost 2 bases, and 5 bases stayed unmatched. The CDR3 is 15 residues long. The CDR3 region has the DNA TGCGCCAGCAGCATTGGGACAGGGGGGCCCTACGAGCAGTACTTC. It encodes CASSIGTGGPYEQYF.

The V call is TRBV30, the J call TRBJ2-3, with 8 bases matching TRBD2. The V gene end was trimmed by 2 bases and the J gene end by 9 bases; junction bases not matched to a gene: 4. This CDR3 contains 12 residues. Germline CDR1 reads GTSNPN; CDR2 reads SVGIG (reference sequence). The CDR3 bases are TGTGCCTGGAGTCCAACTAGCGGAACGCAGTATTTT. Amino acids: CAWSPTSGTQYF. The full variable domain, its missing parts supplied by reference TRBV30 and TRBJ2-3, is SQTIHQWPATLVQPVGSPLSLECTVEGTSNPNLYWYRQAAGRGLQLLFYSVGIGQISSEVPQNLSASRPQDRQFILSSKKLLLSDSGFYLCAWSPTSGTQYFGPGTRLTVL.

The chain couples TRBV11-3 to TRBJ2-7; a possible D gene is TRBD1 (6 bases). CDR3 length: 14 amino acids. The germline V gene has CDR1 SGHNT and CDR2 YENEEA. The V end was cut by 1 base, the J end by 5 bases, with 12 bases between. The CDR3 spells CASSLAPGQDEQYF. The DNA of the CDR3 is TGTGCCAGCAGCTTAGCCCCGGGACAAGACGAGCAGTACTTC.